A single sample is the source of the 20 T cell receptor beta chains below, sequenced in a study of follicular helper T cells after annual influenza vaccination. Time point denoted: 2015-2016 season, 7 days after influenza vaccination. The table came from immunoSEQ multiplex PCR; TCRdb's copy has only in-frame clones and leaves some out. The data show about 8,700 clones, around 86% seen once. Sequencing used CXCR5+ CD38- circulating T follicular helper cells from blood, obtained 7 days after influenza vaccination. Subset indicated: circulating Tfh, non-naive CD4+CXCR5+PD-1+ (ICOS+CD38+ or ICOS-CD38-). The receptors come from an adult who received the influenza vaccine.

The CDR3 bases are TGTGCCAGCAGTTTGGAAGGTTATGGCTACACCTTC. It yields the protein CASSLEGYGYTF. The chain combines TRBV28 with TRBJ1-2; D uncertain. Germline V lookup: CDR1 MDHEN, CDR2 SYDVKM. V gave up 3 bases and J gave up 5 bases, with 7 bases separating them. The CDR3 consists of 12 residues.

This sequence joins TRBV28 and TRBJ1-2, with D possibly matching TRBD1 (6 bases). Trimming removed 4 bases from V and 3 bases from J, with 21 bases in between. The germline CDR1 and CDR2 sequences are MDHEN and SYDVKM. The CDR3 extends over 17 amino acids. The CDR3 loop is CASSSIRLGAKDYGYTF. The CDR3 DNA is TGTGCCAGCAGTTCGATAAGATTGGGGGCGAAGGACTATGGCTACACCTTC.

CDR3 protein: CASSPTANEKLFF. CDR3 DNA: TGTGCCAGCAGCCCCACGGCTAATGAAAAACTGTTTTTT. The chain combines TRBV7-3 with TRBJ1-4, with no clear D. Trimming took 5 bases from V and 3 from J, leaving 7 bases between them. The CDR3 is 13 residues long. Germline V gene data show CDR1 as SGHTA and CDR2 as FQGTGA.

The chain has TRBV6-6 and TRBJ1-2; D unresolved. Germline V lookup: CDR1 MNHNY, CDR2 SVGAGI (reference sequence). This CDR3 has 13 amino acids. The V end was cut by 6 bases, the J end by 3 bases, with 11 bases between. The CDR3 bases are TGTGCCAGCAGACTCGATGGGGACTATGGCTACACCTTC. It encodes CASRLDGDYGYTF.

V and J are TRBV5-4 and TRBJ2-2; 8 positions agree with TRBD2. The CDR3 has 14 residues. The V gene end was trimmed by 4 bases and the J gene end by 7 bases; junction bases not matched to a gene: 6. From germline, CDR1 is SGHNT and CDR2 YYREEE (reference sequence). CDR3 residues: CASSPGLVYGELFF. The DNA of the CDR3 is TGTGCCAGCAGCCCGGGACTAGTGTACGGGGAGCTGTTTTTT.

The V and J genes are TRBV5-6 and TRBJ1-1, with TRBD1 as a possible D gene (5 bases). Germline CDR1 and CDR2: SGHDT and YYEEEE. CDR3 length: 13 residues. V was cut by 2 bases and J by 5 bases, with 10 bases left in between. CDR3 loop: CASSLFRVTEAFF. The CDR3, as DNA: TGTGCCAGCAGCTTATTCAGGGTTACTGAAGCTTTCTTT.

This chain joins TRBV18 and TRBJ1-5; no firm D call. CDR3 length: 17 amino acids. Germline V gene lookup returns CDR1 KGHSH and CDR2 LQKENI. V was cut by 2 bases and J by 1 base, with 15 bases left in between. The CDR3 region has the DNA TGTGCCAGCTCACCATCGAGGTCCCCGGGGAGCAATCAGCCCCAGCATTTT. Translation: CASSPSRSPGSNQPQHF.

V gene TRBV9 combines with J gene TRBJ2-1; TRBD1 might be the D (7 bases). The germline V and J ends were trimmed by 6 bases and 2 bases, with 15 bases remaining between them. This CDR3 contains 15 residues. In germline, CDR1 is SGDLS, CDR2 YYNGEE. For the CDR3, the DNA is TGTGCCAGCACCCAGGGGGGCAGGGCCTACAATGAGCAGTTCTTC. Translated, it gives CASTQGGRAYNEQFF.

The rearrangement joins TRBV5-8 to TRBJ2-3, with 10 bases fitting TRBD1. Germline V gene sequence: CDR1 SGHTS, CDR2 YDEGEE. The CDR3 consists of 15 residues. The trim removed 4 bases at V and 3 bases at J, leaving 5 bases unmatched. The CDR3 coding sequence is TGTGCCAGCAGCCCCCAGGGACAGGGGACAGATACGCAGTATTTT. Encoded protein: CASSPQGQGTDTQYF.

The chain combines TRBV28 with TRBJ2-2; D remains ambiguous. CDR1 and CDR2 (germline): MDHEN, SYDVKM. V was shortened by 7 bases and J by 2 bases, with 8 bases between the two germline ends. CDR3 size: 13 residues. CDR3 nucleotides: TGTGCCAGCATGCCAGCAAACACCGGGGAGCTGTTTTTT. Translation gives CASMPANTGELFF.

The genes are TRBV14 and TRBJ1-1; D is uncertain. Germline V gene sequence: CDR1 SGHDN, CDR2 FVKESK. V was clipped by 2 bases and J by 5 bases, with 18 bases between them. The CDR3 contains 16 residues. CDR3 protein: CASSQWGGPFGTEAFF. Here the CDR3 DNA reads TGTGCCAGCAGCCAATGGGGAGGGCCCTTTGGAACTGAAGCTTTCTTT.

This clone was detected a few times. The V and J genes are TRBV7-9 and TRBJ2-7; D call uncertain. The germline V and J ends were trimmed by 5 bases and 8 bases, with 16 bases remaining between them. The CDR3 length is 13 residues. Germline loops: CDR1 SEHNR, CDR2 FQNEAQ (reference sequence). This CDR3 reads CASSPGPTGKQYF. In nucleotides, the CDR3 is TGTGCCAGCAGCCCGGGCCCCACTGGCAAGCAGTACTTC.

A few counts support this clone. The chain recombines TRBV2 with TRBJ1-5; D call uncertain. This CDR3 is 13 amino acids long. The V and J ends lost 8 bases and 3 bases respectively, with 11 bases between them. Per germline, CDR1 SNHLY and CDR2 FYNNEI. CDR3 nucleotides: TGTGCCAGCGGGTTGGTAGCCAATCAGCCCCAGCATTTT. The encoded protein is CASGLVANQPQHF. The variable domain in full, with the rest retrieved from reference TRBV2 and TRBJ1-5, is EPEVTQTPSHQVTQMGQEVILRCVPISNHLYFYWYRQILGQKVEFLVSFYNNEISEKSEIFDDQFSVERPDGSNFTLKIRSTKLEDSAMYFCASGLVANQPQHFGDGTRLSIL.

This clone was observed a handful of times. This CDR3 reads CASSVGGWTGNEQYF. CDR3 nucleotide sequence: TGTGCCAGCAGTGTCGGGGGGTGGACAGGGAACGAGCAGTACTTC. The rearrangement links TRBV2 to TRBJ2-7; a possible D gene is TRBD1 (8 bases). This CDR3 is built from 15 residues. Per germline, CDR1 SNHLY and CDR2 FYNNEI. Trimming took off 4 bases at V and 5 bases at J, with 18 bases between the two ends. Full variable domain (remainder filled in from reference TRBV2 and TRBJ2-7): EPEVTQTPSHQVTQMGQEVILRCVPISNHLYFYWYRQILGQKVEFLVSFYNNEISEKSEIFDDQFSVERPDGSNFTLKIRSTKLEDSAMYFCASSVGGWTGNEQYFGPGTRLTVT.

The chain carries TRBV28 and TRBJ1-1; 8 bases match TRBD1. CDR3 size: 15 residues. Germline values: CDR1 MDHEN, CDR2 SYDVKM. V lost 5 bases and J lost 5; bases outside the gene matches: 10. Here the CDR3 reads CASSPSTGVDTEAFF. The CDR3 DNA reads as TGTGCCAGCAGTCCCTCGACAGGGGTGGATACTGAAGCTTTCTTT.

The chain combines TRBV7-2 with TRBJ1-6; D remains unclear. The length of the CDR3 is 14 residues. Looked up from germline, CDR1 is SGHTA and CDR2 is FQGNSA. The V gene lost 0 bases and the J gene lost 8 bases, with 8 bases spanning the gap. This chain's CDR3 is CASSLADQYSPLHF. CDR3 DNA: TGTGCCAGCAGCTTAGCGGACCAGTATTCACCCCTCCACTTT. The whole variable domain, filled in from reference TRBV7-2 and TRBJ1-6, reads GAGVSQSPSNKVTEKGKDVELRCDPISGHTALYWYRQSLGQGLEFLIYFQGNSAPDKSGLPSDRFSAERTGGSVSTLTIQRTQQEDSAVYLCASSLADQYSPLHFGNGTRLTVT.

V gene TRBV7-8 combines with J gene TRBJ2-7, with 13 bases fitting TRBD2. The CDR3 totals 18 residues. CDR1 is SGHVS and CDR2 is FQNEAQ in the germline V gene. The V segment lost 3 bases and the J segment 0 bases; nucleotides outside the gene matches: 8. CDR3 coding DNA: TGTGCCAGCAGCTTGGGGACTAGCGGGACTCGAAGCTCCTACGAGCAGTACTTC. Translated: CASSLGTSGTRSSYEQYF. Full variable domain (rest looked up from reference TRBV7-8 and TRBJ2-7): GAGVSQSPRYKVAKRGQDVALRCDPISGHVSLFWYQQALGQGPEFLTYFQNEAQLDKSGLPSDRFFAERPEGSVSTLKIQRTQQEDSAVYLCASSLGTSGTRSSYEQYFGPGTRLTVT.

The sample holds a few counts of this clone. V gene TRBV11-2 combines with J gene TRBJ2-7; D uncertain. CDR3 length: 15 residues. Germline CDR1 SGHAT, CDR2 FQNNGV. V was clipped by 1 base and J by 0 bases, with 10 bases between them. The CDR3, as DNA: TGTGCCAGCAGCTTAGTGCCAGAGAGCTCCTACGAGCAGTACTTC. It specifies CASSLVPESSYEQYF.

V is TRBV7-2 and J is TRBJ1-2; D gene unclear. The germline V gene has CDR1 SGHTA and CDR2 FQGNSA. This CDR3 comprises 12 residues. V lost 5 bases and J 4 bases, leaving 8 bases between the germline ends. DNA for the CDR3: TGTGCCAGCAGCGAGGACCGCTATGGCTACACCTTC. Its translation: CASSEDRYGYTF.

The rearrangement links TRBV30 to TRBJ2-7; 9 positions match TRBD1. The CDR3 sequence is 22 residues long. Germline assignment: CDR1 GTSNPN and CDR2 SVGIG (reference sequence). V shed 1 base, J shed 3 bases, and the junction held 28 bases outside the gene matches. The CDR3 bases are TGTGCCTGGAGTGGGGTCTCCTATCAAAGGGGACAGGGCTTAAACTCTTACTACGAGCAGTACTTC. It translates to CAWSGVSYQRGQGLNSYYEQYF.